This TCR beta chain is from a study of shared clonotypes between healthy human individuals. Findings of the study overall: Researchers sampled blood only, noting tissue repertoires likely differ.

Naive CD8 cells lacked CD45RO, underwent positive selection for CCR7 and left out terminally differentiated effector memory CD45RA+ cells. This clone appeared once. Its target is unknown. The CDR3 sequence is 16 residues long. Germline V gene lookup returns CDR1 SGHVS and CDR2 FQNEAQ. Trimming took 7 bases from V and 3 from J, leaving 22 bases between them. Measured with immunoSEQ multiplex PCR; TCRdb has only the in-frame clones, and not every one. The table includes about 2.2 million clones, roughly 93% detected once. The origin of this receptor is a man aged 18-30 years in good health. Some clones in this sample may be carry-over from other donors' samples. The source material was naive CD8+ T cells from PBMCs. This chain uses TRBV7-8 with TRBJ2-7, with a weak D call TRBD2 (7 bases). DNA for the CDR3: TGTGCCAGCACCCTAAGGGGGGGGACGCGCGGCTACGAGCAGTACTTC. Translated: CASTLRGGTRGYEQYF.